Listed here is a single T cell receptor beta chain. What it recognizes is unknown. These data are taken from a study of Ad26.COV2.S vaccination and SARS-CoV-2 variants. Using immunoSEQ multiplex PCR, the repertoire was profiled, and TCRdb retains in-frame clones only, with some absent. This repertoire shows 430,000 or so clones, roughly 90% found once; its top ten account for 10% to 15%. General study findings and limits: It is possible that the TCR breadth and depth analyses underestimated the total T cell responses. Spike-specific TCR breadth ran higher among vaccine recipients than placebo recipients.

Indicated treatment: roughly 18 received Ad26.COV2.S at low or high dose, single or two shots; about 5 received placebo; per-sample allocation not given. Day 63 following the first vaccine or placebo injection was when the samples were taken. The sample came from a Boston adult aged 18-55 years. Expressing Wuhan-strain SARS-CoV-2 spike, an Ad26 vector served as the vaccine. V was cut by 6 bases and J by 6 bases, with 11 bases left in between. The CDR3 contains 12 residues. The rearrangement links TRBV12-3 or TRBV12-4 to TRBJ1-2, with D unresolved. The specimen was peripheral blood, collected in a trial of Ad26.COV2.S vaccine versus placebo. The sequence was obtained from a person between 18 and 60 years old who received the Ad26.COV2.S COVID-19 vaccine or a placebo. CDR3 region: CASSPEFNGYTF. The CDR3 DNA sequence: TGTGCCAGCAGCCCAGAGTTTAATGGCTACACCTTC.